Shown below are 26 T cell receptor beta chains from a single sample sequenced in a study of glioma-infiltrating T cells. The iRepertoire nested amplicon-rescue multiplex PCR amplified TCR alpha and beta CDR3s from RNA. TCRdb re-called the multiplex PCR reads with MiXCR, one entry per CDR3 protein. The sample shows around 99,000 distinct CDR3 sequences, less than 30% of them seen only once. The sample comprised glioma tissue, nonneoplastic brain tissue, or PBMCs (not recorded which). These receptors were collected from a human donor with low-grade glioma or glioblastoma, undergoing nonglioma brain surgery, or in good health (not recorded which).

This clonotype has ten or more counts. The CDR3 spells CASGRDLNQPQHF. The CDR3 nucleotides read TGTGCCAGTGGCCGGGACCTCAATCAGCCCCAGCATTTT. The chain joins TRBV19 to TRBJ1-5; tentatively, D is TRBD1 (5 bases). Germline V gene lookup returns CDR1 LNHDA and CDR2 SQIVND (reference sequence). The length of the CDR3 is 13 residues. V lost 8 bases to trimming and J lost 3 bases, with 11 bases between them.

The chain joins TRBV3-1 to TRBJ2-1; D uncertain. Germline lookup yields CDR1 LGHDT and CDR2 YNNKEL (reference sequence). CDR3 length equals 17 residues. Trimming stripped 0 bases from V and 0 bases from J, with 12 bases between. The CDR3 bases are TGTGCCAGCAGCCAAGATTCCACGGTCGGCTCCTACAATGAGCAGTTCTTC. Protein product: CASSQDSTVGSYNEQFF.

The sample holds many counts of this clonotype. V usage is TRBV7-9 and J usage is TRBJ1-2; D not resolved. CDR3 length equals 10 residues. The germline V and J ends were trimmed by 1 base and 9 bases, with 3 bases remaining between them. In germline, CDR1 is SEHNR, CDR2 FQNEAQ (reference sequence). In DNA, the CDR3 is TGTGCCAGCAGCTTAGATAGCTACACCTTC. Its protein is CASSLDSYTF. The entire variable domain, with the rest obtained from reference TRBV7-9 and TRBJ1-2, is as follows: DTGVSQNPRHKITKRGQNVTFRCDPISEHNRLYWYRQTLGQGPEFLTYFQNEAQLEKSRLLSDRFSAERPKGSFSTLEIQRTEQGDSAMYLCASSLDSYTFGSGTRLTVV.

This clonotype showed up many times. V and J are TRBV11-2 and TRBJ1-1; D is perhaps TRBD1 (5 bases). The germline gives CDR1 SGHAT, CDR2 FQNNGV. The CDR3 length is 12 residues. V was clipped by 6 bases and J by 7 bases, with 12 bases between them. CDR3 in amino acids: CASRSGPREAFF. Written as DNA, the CDR3 is TGTGCCAGCAGGTCGGGACCGCGTGAAGCTTTCTTT.

This clonotype has a count of ten or more. The chain recombines TRBV7-8 with TRBJ1-2, with D tentatively TRBD1 (6 bases). This CDR3 has 15 amino acids. The germline V gene has CDR1 SGHVS and CDR2 FQNEAQ. V was trimmed by 4 bases and J by 3 bases, leaving 15 bases between them. The CDR3 reads CASSSRQVRDYGYTF. CDR3 nucleotide sequence: TGTGCCAGCAGCTCCAGACAGGTCCGCGACTATGGCTACACCTTC.

This clonotype was recorded many times. The V call is TRBV7-2, the J call TRBJ2-1; D tentatively reads TRBD1 or TRBD2 (5 bases each). Germline CDR1 and CDR2: SGHTA and FQGNSA. The germline V and J ends were trimmed by 8 bases and 3 bases, with 14 bases remaining between them. CDR3 length: 14 amino acids. The CDR3 here is CASGDLTDYNEQFF. The CDR3 DNA reads as TGTGCCAGCGGGGACCTAACGGACTACAATGAGCAGTTCTTC.

This clonotype has more than one count but fewer than ten. This may arise from a read error, as a much more abundant clone is one base away. This chain joins TRBV11-3 and TRBJ1-1; D possibly corresponds to TRBD1 (6 bases). The CDR3 has 15 residues. Germline-derived CDR1 and CDR2 are SGHNT and YENEEA. CDR3 protein: CAGSPPGTRNTEAFF. The CDR3 DNA is TGTGCCGGCAGCCCACCTGGGACAAGGAACACTGAAGCTTTCTTT.

The V call is TRBV3-1, the J call TRBJ1-1; unclear D gene. The length of the CDR3 is 13 residues. The germline V gene encodes CDR1 LGHDT and CDR2 YNNKEL (reference sequence). Deletions cut 1 base from V and 7 bases from J, with 10 bases between. In DNA form, the CDR3 reads TGTGCCAGCAGCCAAGTTGGGGAGATTGAAGCTTTCTTT. This gives the protein CASSQVGEIEAFF.

This clonotype appeared many times. The V and J genes are TRBV29-1 and TRBJ1-2; weak D call: TRBD1 (5 bases). The CDR3 runs 12 residues. Germline CDR1 is SQVTM and CDR2 is ANQGSEA. V was clipped by 7 bases and J by 3 bases, with 12 bases between them. CDR3 loop: CSASQGYYGYTF. The CDR3, as DNA: TGCAGCGCCTCCCAGGGTTACTATGGCTACACCTTC. The variable domain in full, with the rest retrieved from reference TRBV29-1 and TRBJ1-2, is SAVISQKPSRDICQRGTSLTIQCQVDSQVTMMFWYRQQPGQSLTLIATANQGSEATYESGFVIDKFPISRPNLTFSTLTVSNMSPEDSSIYLCSASQGYYGYTFGSGTRLTVV.

There are many counts of this clonotype. The chain combines TRBV24-1 with TRBJ2-5, with D possibly being TRBD1 or TRBD2 (5 bases each). CDR3 length: 17 amino acids. CDR1 KGHDR and CDR2 SFDVKD come from the germline V gene. The V and J ends lost 4 bases and 5 bases respectively, with 22 bases between them. CDR3 sequence reads: CATSDPTPGPGGETQYF. CDR3 sequence (DNA): TGTGCCACCAGTGACCCTACCCCGGGACCTGGGGGTGAGACCCAGTACTTC.

As for this clonotype: This clone may be a read error of a much larger clone one base away. The chain employs TRBV18 and TRBJ1-5, with D maybe TRBD1 (6 bases). This CDR3 contains 16 residues. Between the trimmed V and J ends, which lost 4 bases and 2 bases, there was a span of 15 bases. CDR1 and CDR2 (germline): KGHSH, LQKENI. CDR3 nucleotides: TGTGCCAGCTCACTACCGGAGGGGGTTGGCAATCAGCCCCAGCATTTT. Translating gives CASSLPEGVGNQPQHF.

This clonotype was recorded many times. The chain employs TRBV4-3 and TRBJ1-2; D is undetermined. V was clipped by 0 bases and J by 4 bases, with 9 bases between them. Germline CDR1 LGHNA, CDR2 YSLEER. The CDR3 covers 14 residues. The CDR3 region is CASSQDFGGYGYTF. In DNA, the CDR3 is TGCGCCAGCAGCCAAGATTTTGGCGGCTATGGCTACACCTTC.

The gene calls are TRBV12-3 or TRBV12-4 and TRBJ1-1, with D perhaps TRBD1 (6 bases). V was trimmed by 6 bases and J by 0 bases, leaving 14 bases between them. This CDR3 comprises 15 residues. In DNA, the CDR3 is TGTGCCAGCAGACCGACAGGAACGATGAACACTGAAGCTTTCTTT. This encodes CASRPTGTMNTEAFF.

This clonotype has ten or more counts. This chain joins TRBV3-1 and TRBJ2-7; 14 bases fit TRBD2. Germline V gene lookup returns CDR1 LGHDT and CDR2 YNNKEL (reference sequence). Trimming at V came to 1 base and at J to 2 bases, leaving 4 bases not matched to a gene. CDR3 length: 17 residues. As DNA, the CDR3 is TGTGCCAGCAGCCAAGGGGGACTAGCGGGAGAGCCCTACGAGCAGTACTTC. This gives the protein CASSQGGLAGEPYEQYF.

At least ten counts were recorded for this clonotype. The chain uses TRBV7-2 and TRBJ2-3; tentative D call: TRBD1 (5 bases). Trimming left V 6 bases short and J 0 bases short, with 16 bases between. There are 16 residues in the CDR3. Looked up from germline, CDR1 is SGHTA and CDR2 is FQGNSA. DNA of the CDR3: TGTGCCAGCAGTCCCCAGGGTCGGTCTAGCACAGATACGCAGTATTTT. Its translation: CASSPQGRSSTDTQYF.

This clonotype showed up many times. CDR3 loop: CASSLGTGESNQPQHF. DNA for the CDR3: TGTGCCAGCAGCCTCGGGACAGGGGAAAGCAATCAGCCCCAGCATTTT. The V call is TRBV7-9, the J call TRBJ1-5; 10 positions match TRBD1. After removal of 5 bases from V and 1 base from J, the junction contained 5 bases not matched to a gene. The CDR3 contains 16 residues. Germline loops: CDR1 SEHNR, CDR2 FQNEAQ (reference sequence).

This chain connects TRBV14 to TRBJ2-2, with D unclear. Germline loops: CDR1 SGHDN, CDR2 FVKESK. Trimming pared 2 bases from V and 8 bases from J, leaving 15 bases between. The CDR3 sequence is 15 residues long. This CDR3 reads CASSQSRYEVGELFF. The CDR3 bases are TGTGCCAGCAGCCAAAGTAGATACGAAGTTGGGGAGCTGTTTTTT.

There are many counts of this clonotype. The chain couples TRBV7-9 to TRBJ2-5, with a tentative D call TRBD2 (6 bases). The CDR3 totals 14 residues. V was shortened by 5 bases and J by 5 bases, with 15 bases between the two germline ends. Germline V gene sequence: CDR1 SEHNR, CDR2 FQNEAQ (reference sequence). The CDR3 reads CASSRDLSPETQYF. The DNA for the CDR3 is TGTGCCAGCAGCCGGGACTTGAGCCCGGAGACCCAGTACTTC.

On this clonotype itself: The junction differs from germline at one of its ends, possibly a read error. The chain recombines TRBV24-1 with TRBJ2-1, with D hard to call. This CDR3 is 15 amino acids long. Germline assignment: CDR1 KGHDR and CDR2 SFDVKD. The CDR3 reads CATSDLFDTCNEQFF. The CDR3 region has the DNA TGTGCCACTAGTGATTTGTTTGACACCTGCAATGAGCAGTTCTTC.

This clonotype appeared many times. The chain uses TRBV27 and TRBJ1-2; possible D gene TRBD1, 5 bases. This CDR3 region has 14 residues. Germline V gene lookup returns CDR1 MNHEY and CDR2 SMNVEV (reference sequence). Between the trimmed V and J ends, which lost 6 bases and 2 bases, there was a span of 13 bases. Here the CDR3 DNA reads TGTGCCAGCAGACCCGGGGGGGGAAACTATGGCTACACCTTC. Amino acids: CASRPGGGNYGYTF.

This clonotype was counted ten times or more. V and J are TRBV18 and TRBJ2-1, with D perhaps being TRBD1 or TRBD2 (5 bases each). The CDR3 spans 14 residues. The germline V gene encodes CDR1 KGHSH and CDR2 LQKENI. With 1 base removed from V and 4 bases from J, the gap between germline ends came to 8 bases. The CDR3 sequence: CASSPRDGYNEQFF. CDR3 in DNA: TGTGCCAGCTCACCACGGGACGGATACAATGAGCAGTTCTTC.

This clonotype has a count of ten or more. The rearrangement uses TRBV2 and TRBJ1-5, with D perhaps matching TRBD1 (5 bases). V shed 4 bases and J shed 5 bases, with 18 bases lying between them. Per germline, CDR1 SNHLY and CDR2 FYNNEI. The CDR3 is 16 residues long. The CDR3 nucleotides are TGTGCCAGCAGTGCCCAGACCGGAGGGGTGGATCAGCCCCAGCATTTT. Protein product: CASSAQTGGVDQPQHF. Full variable domain (rest looked up from reference TRBV2 and TRBJ1-5): EPEVTQTPSHQVTQMGQEVILRCVPISNHLYFYWYRQILGQKVEFLVSFYNNEISEKSEIFDDQFSVERPDGSNFTLKIRSTKLEDSAMYFCASSAQTGGVDQPQHFGDGTRLSIL.

The V and J genes are TRBV11-3 and TRBJ2-1; 7 nucleotides agree with TRBD2. V shed 2 bases and J 0 bases; nucleotides not matched to a gene: 13. The CDR3 covers 19 residues. CDR1 SGHNT and CDR2 YENEEA come from the germline V gene. The CDR3 DNA is TGTGCCAGCAGCTTAAACATGCTAGCGGTCATAAGCTCCTACAATGAGCAGTTCTTC. Translating gives CASSLNMLAVISSYNEQFF.

This clonotype showed up just once. The chain couples TRBV4-1 to TRBJ2-7; no clear D gene. The CDR3 sequence is 14 residues long. Trimming stripped 3 bases from V and 5 bases from J, with 14 bases between. The germline gives CDR1 MGHRA, CDR2 YSYEKL. The CDR3 here is CASSHTRVTNEQYF. DNA for the CDR3: TGCGCCAGCAGCCACACACGGGTCACCAACGAGCAGTACTTC.

This clonotype was observed a handful of times. The chain employs TRBV12-5 and TRBJ2-1; TRBD2 agrees at 7 bases. The CDR3 is 20 residues long. V lost 1 base and J lost 0; bases outside the gene matches: 15. In germline, CDR1 is LGHNT, CDR2 FRNRAP. CDR3 loop: CASGLDRASGTLSSYNEQFF. The CDR3 DNA reads TGTGCTAGTGGTTTGGACCGGGCTAGCGGCACCCTGAGCTCCTACAATGAGCAGTTCTTC.

To note about this clonotype: A read error may account for a junction end that differs from germline. The rearrangement uses TRBV6-5 and TRBJ1-5; D is perhaps TRBD1 (6 bases). Germline V gives CDR1 MNHEY, CDR2 SVGAGI. The CDR3 is 16 amino acids. The CDR3 spells CASSSAGQFSSQPQHF. The CDR3 DNA is TGCGCCAGCAGTTCCGCCGGACAGTTTAGCAGTCAGCCCCAGCATTTT.